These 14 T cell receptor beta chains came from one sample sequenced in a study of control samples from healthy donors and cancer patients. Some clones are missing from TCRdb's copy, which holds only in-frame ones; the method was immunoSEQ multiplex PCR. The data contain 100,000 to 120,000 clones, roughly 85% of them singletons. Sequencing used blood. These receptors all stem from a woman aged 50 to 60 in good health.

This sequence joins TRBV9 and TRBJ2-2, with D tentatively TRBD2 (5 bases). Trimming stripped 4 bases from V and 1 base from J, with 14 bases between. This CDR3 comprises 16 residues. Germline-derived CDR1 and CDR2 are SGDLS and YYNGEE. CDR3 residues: CASSRQSGMNTGELFF. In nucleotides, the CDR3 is TGTGCCAGCAGCCGCCAGAGCGGAATGAACACCGGGGAGCTGTTTTTT. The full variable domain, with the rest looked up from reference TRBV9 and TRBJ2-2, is DSGVTQTPKHLITATGQRVTLRCSPRSGDLSVYWYQQSLDQGLQFLIQYYNGEERAKGNILERFSAQQFPDLHSELNLSSLELGDSALYFCASSRQSGMNTGELFFGEGSRLTVL.

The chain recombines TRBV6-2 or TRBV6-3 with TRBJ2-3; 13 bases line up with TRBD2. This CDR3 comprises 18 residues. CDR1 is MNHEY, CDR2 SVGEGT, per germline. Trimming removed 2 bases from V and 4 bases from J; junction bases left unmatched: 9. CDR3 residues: CASSYGLGLAGEADTQYF. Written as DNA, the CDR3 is TGTGCCAGCAGTTACGGTCTAGGACTAGCGGGAGAAGCAGATACGCAGTATTTT.

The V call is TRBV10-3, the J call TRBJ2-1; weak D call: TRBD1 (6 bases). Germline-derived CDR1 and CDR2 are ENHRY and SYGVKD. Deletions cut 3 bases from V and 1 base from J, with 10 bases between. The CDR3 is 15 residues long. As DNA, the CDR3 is TGTGCCATCAGTGACGCCGGGACATCCTACAATGAGCAGTTCTTC. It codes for CAISDAGTSYNEQFF.

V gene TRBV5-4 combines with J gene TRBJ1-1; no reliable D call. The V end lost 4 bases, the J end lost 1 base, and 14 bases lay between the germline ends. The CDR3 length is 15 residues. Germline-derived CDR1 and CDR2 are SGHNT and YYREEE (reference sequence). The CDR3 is CASSQKSPWNTEAFF. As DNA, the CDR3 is TGTGCCAGCAGCCAAAAATCCCCCTGGAACACTGAAGCTTTCTTT.

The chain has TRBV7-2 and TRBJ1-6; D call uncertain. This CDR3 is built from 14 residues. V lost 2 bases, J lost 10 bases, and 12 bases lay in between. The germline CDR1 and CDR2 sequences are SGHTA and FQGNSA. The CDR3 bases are TGTGCCAGCAGCTTATTCGACCAGCGATCACCCCTCCACTTT. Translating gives CASSLFDQRSPLHF.

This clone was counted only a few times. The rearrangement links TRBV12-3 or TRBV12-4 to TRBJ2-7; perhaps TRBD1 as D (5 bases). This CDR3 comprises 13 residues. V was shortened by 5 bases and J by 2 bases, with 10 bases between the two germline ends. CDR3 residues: CASSLGAAYEQYF. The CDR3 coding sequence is TGTGCCAGCAGTCTAGGGGCAGCCTACGAGCAGTACTTC.

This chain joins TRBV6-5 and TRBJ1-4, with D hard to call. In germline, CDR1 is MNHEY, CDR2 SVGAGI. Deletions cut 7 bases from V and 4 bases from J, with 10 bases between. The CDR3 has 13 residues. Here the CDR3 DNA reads TGTGCCAGCACTCCGGGGTATAATGAAAAACTGTTTTTT. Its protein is CASTPGYNEKLFF.

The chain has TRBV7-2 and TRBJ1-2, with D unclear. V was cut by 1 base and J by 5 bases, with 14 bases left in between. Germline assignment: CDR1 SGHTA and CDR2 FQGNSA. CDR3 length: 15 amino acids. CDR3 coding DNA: TGTGCCAGCAGCTTAGGATTGGACGGAGGATATGGCTACACCTTC. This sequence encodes CASSLGLDGGYGYTF.

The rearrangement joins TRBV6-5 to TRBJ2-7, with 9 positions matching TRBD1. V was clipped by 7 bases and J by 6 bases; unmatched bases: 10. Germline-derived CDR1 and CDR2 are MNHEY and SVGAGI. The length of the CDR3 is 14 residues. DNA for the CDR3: TGTGCCAGCATCCGGGACAGGGTCGTTCTCGAGCAGTACTTC. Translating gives CASIRDRVVLEQYF.

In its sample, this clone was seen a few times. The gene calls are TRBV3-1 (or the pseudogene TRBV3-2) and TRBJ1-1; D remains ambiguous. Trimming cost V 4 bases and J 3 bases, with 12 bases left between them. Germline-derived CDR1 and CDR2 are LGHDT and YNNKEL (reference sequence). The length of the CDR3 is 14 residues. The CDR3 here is CASSPRGDYTEAFF. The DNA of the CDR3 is TGTGCCAGCAGCCCCCGGGGAGATTACACTGAAGCTTTCTTT.

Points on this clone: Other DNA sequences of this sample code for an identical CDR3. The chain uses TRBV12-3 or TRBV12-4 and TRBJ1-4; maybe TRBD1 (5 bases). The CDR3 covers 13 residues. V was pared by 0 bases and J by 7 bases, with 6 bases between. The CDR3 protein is CASSLAGTEKLFF. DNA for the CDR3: TGTGCCAGCAGTTTAGCCGGGACTGAAAAACTGTTTTTT.

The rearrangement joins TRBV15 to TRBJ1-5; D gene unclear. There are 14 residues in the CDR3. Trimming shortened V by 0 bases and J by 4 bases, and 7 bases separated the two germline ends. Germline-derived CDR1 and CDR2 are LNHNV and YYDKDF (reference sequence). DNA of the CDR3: TGTGCCACCAGCAGAGACCGGATTAATCAGCCCCAGCATTTT. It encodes CATSRDRINQPQHF.

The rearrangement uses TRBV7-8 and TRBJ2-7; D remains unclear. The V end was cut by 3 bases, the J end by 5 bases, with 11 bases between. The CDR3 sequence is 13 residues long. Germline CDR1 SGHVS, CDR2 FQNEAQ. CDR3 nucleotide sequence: TGTGCCAGCAGCTTCGACGAGAGAAACGAGCAGTACTTC. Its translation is CASSFDERNEQYF. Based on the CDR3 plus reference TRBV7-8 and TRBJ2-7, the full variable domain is GAGVSQSPRYKVAKRGQDVALRCDPISGHVSLFWYQQALGQGPEFLTYFQNEAQLDKSGLPSDRFFAERPEGSVSTLKIQRTQQEDSAVYLCASSFDERNEQYFGPGTRLTVT.

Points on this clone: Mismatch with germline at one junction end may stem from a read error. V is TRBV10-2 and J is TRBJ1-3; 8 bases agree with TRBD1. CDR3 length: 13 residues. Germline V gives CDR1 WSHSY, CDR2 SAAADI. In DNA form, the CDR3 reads TGCGCCAGCAGTGAGGCGGCCGGGACAGGCAGAAGTTTT. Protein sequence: CASSEAAGTGRSF.